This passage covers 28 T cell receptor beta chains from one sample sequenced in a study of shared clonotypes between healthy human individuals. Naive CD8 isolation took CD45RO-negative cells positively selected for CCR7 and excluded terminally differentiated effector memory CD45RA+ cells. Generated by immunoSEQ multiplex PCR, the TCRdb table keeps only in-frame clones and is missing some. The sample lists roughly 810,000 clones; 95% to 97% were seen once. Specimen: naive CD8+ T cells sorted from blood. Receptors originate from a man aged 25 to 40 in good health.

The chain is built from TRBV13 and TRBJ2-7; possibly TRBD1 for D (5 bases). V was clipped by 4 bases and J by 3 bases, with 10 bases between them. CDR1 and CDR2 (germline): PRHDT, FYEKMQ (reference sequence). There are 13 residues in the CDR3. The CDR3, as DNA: TGTGCCAGCAGCTCGACAGAGGACTACGAGCAGTACTTC. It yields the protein CASSSTEDYEQYF.

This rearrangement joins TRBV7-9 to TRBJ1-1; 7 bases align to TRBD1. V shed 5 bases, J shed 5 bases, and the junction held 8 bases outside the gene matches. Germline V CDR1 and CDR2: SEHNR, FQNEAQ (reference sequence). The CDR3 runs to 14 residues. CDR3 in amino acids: CASSDRQGRTEAFF. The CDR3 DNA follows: TGTGCCAGCAGCGACAGACAGGGTAGGACTGAAGCTTTCTTT.

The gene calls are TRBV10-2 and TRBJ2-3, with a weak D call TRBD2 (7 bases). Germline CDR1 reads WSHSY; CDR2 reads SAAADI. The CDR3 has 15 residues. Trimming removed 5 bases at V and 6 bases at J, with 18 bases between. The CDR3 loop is CASSPLGGGGDTQYF. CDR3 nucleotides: TGCGCCAGCAGTCCCCTAGGGGGGGGAGGGGATACGCAGTATTTT.

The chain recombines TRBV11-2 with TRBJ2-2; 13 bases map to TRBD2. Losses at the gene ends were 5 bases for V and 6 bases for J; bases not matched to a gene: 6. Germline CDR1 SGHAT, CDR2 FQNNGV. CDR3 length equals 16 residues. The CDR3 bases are TGTGCCAGCAGCCTAGGACTAGCGGGAGATGCCGGGGAGCTGTTTTTT. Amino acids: CASSLGLAGDAGELFF.

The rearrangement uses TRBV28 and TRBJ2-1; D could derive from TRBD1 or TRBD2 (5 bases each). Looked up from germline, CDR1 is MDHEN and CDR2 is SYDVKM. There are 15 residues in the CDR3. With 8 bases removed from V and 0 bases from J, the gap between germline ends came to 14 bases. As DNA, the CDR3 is TGTGCCAGCTGCGAGCTGGGGGACTCCTACAATGAGCAGTTCTTC. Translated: CASCELGDSYNEQFF.

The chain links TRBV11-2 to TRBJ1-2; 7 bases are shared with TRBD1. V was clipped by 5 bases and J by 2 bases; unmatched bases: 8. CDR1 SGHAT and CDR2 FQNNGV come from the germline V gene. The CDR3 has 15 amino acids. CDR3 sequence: CASSDRDSVNYGYTF. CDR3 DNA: TGTGCCAGCAGCGATAGGGACAGCGTCAACTATGGCTACACCTTC.

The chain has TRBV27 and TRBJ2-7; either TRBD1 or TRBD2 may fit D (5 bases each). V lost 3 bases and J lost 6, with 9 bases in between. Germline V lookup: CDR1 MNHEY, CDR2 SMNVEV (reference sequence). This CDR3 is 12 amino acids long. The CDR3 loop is CASSFPGSEQYF. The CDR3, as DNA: TGTGCCAGCAGTTTCCCAGGGAGCGAGCAGTACTTC.

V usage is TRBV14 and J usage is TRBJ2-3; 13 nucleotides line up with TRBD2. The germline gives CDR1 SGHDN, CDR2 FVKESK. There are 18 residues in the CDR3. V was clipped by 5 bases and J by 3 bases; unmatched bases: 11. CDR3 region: CASSGLAGVARGTDTQYF. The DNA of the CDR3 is TGTGCCAGCAGCGGACTAGCGGGAGTAGCCCGGGGGACAGATACGCAGTATTTT.

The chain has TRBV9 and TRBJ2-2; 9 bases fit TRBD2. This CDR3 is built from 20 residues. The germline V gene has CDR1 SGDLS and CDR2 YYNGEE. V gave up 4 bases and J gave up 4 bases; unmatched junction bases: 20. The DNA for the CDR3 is TGTGCCAGCAGCTCCCTTCCTGGTCGGGGGCTAGCGGGAATCACCGGGGAGCTGTTTTTT. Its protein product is CASSSLPGRGLAGITGELFF.

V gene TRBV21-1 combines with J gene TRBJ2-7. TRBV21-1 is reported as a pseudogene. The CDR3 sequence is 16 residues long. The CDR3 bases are TGTGCCAGCAGCAAAGTTACGGGGGCCCCCTCCTACGAGCAGTACTTC. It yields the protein CASSKVTGAPSYEQYF.

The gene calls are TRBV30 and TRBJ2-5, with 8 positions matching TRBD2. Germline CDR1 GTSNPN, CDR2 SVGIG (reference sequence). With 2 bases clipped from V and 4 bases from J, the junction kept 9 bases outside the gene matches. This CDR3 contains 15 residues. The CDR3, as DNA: TGTGCCTGGAGTCTAACAGGGAGCGGGGGAGAGACCCAGTACTTC. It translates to CAWSLTGSGGETQYF.

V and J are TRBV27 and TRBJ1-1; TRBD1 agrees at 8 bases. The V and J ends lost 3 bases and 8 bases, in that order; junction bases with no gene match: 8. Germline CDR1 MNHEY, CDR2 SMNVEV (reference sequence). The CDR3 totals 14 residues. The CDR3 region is CASSFRRQGREAFF. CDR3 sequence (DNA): TGTGCCAGCAGTTTCCGACGACAGGGGAGGGAAGCTTTCTTT.

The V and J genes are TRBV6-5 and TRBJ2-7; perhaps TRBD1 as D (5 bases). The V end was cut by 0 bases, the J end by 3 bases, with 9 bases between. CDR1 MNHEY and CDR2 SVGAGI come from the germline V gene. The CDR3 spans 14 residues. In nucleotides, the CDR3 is TGTGCCAGCAGTTACTCGGCCAGGGTCTACGAGCAGTACTTC. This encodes CASSYSARVYEQYF.

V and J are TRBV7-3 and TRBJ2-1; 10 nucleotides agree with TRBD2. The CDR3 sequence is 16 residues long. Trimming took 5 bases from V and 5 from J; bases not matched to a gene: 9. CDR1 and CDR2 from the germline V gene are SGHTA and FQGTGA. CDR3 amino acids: CASSKEASGSDNEQFF. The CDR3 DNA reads TGTGCCAGCAGCAAAGAGGCTAGCGGGAGCGACAATGAGCAGTTCTTC.

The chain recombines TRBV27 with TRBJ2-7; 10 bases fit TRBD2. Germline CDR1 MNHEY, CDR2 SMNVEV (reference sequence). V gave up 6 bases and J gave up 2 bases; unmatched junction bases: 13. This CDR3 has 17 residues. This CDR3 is CASSPPRLAGGTYEQYF. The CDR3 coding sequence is TGTGCCAGCAGCCCCCCCCGATTAGCGGGAGGAACCTACGAGCAGTACTTC.

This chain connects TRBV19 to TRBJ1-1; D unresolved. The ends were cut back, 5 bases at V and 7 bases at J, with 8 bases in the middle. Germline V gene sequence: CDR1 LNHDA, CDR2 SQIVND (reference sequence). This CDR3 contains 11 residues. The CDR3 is CASSGSLEAFF. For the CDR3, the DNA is TGTGCCAGTAGTGGTAGCCTTGAAGCTTTCTTT. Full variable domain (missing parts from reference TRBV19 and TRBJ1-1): DGGITQSPKYLFRKEGQNVTLSCEQNLNHDAMYWYRQDPGQGLRLIYYSQIVNDFQKGDIAEGYSVSREKKESFPLTVTSAQKNPTAFYLCASSGSLEAFFGQGTRLTVV.

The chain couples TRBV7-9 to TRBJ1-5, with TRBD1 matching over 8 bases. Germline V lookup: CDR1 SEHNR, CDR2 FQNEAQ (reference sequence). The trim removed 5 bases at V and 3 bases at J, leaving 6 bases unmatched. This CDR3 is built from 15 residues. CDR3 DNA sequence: TGTGCCAGCAGCCACGGGACAGGACCCAATCAGCCCCAGCATTTT. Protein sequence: CASSHGTGPNQPQHF.

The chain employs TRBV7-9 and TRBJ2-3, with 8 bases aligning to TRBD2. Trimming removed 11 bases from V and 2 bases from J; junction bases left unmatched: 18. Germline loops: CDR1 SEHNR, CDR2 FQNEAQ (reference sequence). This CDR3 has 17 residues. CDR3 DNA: TGTGCCCACCTGCCATGGGTAGCAGCGGGGGTCACAGATACGCAGTATTTT. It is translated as CAHLPWVAAGVTDTQYF.

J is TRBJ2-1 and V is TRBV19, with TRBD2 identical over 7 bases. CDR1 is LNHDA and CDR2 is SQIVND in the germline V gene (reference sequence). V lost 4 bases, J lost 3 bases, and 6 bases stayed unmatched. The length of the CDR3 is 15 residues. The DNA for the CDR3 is TGTGCCAGTAGTACCGGGCCTAGCGGCTACAATGAGCAGTTCTTC. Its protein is CASSTGPSGYNEQFF.

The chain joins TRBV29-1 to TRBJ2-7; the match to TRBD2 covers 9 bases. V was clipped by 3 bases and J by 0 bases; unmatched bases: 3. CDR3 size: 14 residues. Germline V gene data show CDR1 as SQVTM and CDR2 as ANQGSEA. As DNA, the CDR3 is TGCAGCGTTGAGGGACTAGCTAGCTCCTACGAGCAGTACTTC. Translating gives CSVEGLASSYEQYF.

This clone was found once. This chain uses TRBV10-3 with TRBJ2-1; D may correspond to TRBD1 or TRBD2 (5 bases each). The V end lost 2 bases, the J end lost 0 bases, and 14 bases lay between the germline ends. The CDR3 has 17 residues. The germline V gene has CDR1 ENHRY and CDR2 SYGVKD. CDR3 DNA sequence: TGTGCCATCAGTGAGGGGGGTATAGCAAGCTCCTACAATGAGCAGTTCTTC. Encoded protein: CAISEGGIASSYNEQFF.

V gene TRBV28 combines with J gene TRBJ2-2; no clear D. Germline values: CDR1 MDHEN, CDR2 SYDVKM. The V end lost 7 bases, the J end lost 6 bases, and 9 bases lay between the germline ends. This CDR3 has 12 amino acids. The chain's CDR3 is CASNLDAGELFF. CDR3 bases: TGTGCCAGCAACTTGGACGCCGGGGAGCTGTTTTTT.

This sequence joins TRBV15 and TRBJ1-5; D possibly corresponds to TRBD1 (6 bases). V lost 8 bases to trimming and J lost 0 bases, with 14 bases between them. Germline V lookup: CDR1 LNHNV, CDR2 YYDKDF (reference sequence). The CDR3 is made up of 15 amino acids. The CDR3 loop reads CATLDRTVSNQPQHF. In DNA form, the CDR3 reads TGTGCCACCCTTGACAGGACAGTTAGCAATCAGCCCCAGCATTTT.

The chain's CDR3 is CAFRASGRDYEQYF. CDR3 coding DNA: TGTGCATTCCGGGCTAGCGGGAGGGACTACGAGCAGTACTTC. The chain carries TRBV30 and TRBJ2-7; 12 positions agree with TRBD2. Germline loops: CDR1 GTSNPN, CDR2 SVGIG (reference sequence). CDR3 size: 14 residues.

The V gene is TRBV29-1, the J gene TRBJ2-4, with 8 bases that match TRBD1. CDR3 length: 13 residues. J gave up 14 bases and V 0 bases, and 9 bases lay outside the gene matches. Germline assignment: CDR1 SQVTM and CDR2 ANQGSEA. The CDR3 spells CSVEDHGGQAEYF. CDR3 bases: TGCAGCGTTGAAGATCACGGGGGACAGGCCGAGTACTTC.

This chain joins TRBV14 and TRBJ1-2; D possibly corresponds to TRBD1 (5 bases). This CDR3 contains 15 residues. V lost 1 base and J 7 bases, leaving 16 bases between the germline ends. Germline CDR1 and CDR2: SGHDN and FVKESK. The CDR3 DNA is TGTGCCAGCAGCCAAGTAGGTGGAGGCAGGGCTGGCTACACCTTC. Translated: CASSQVGGGRAGYTF.

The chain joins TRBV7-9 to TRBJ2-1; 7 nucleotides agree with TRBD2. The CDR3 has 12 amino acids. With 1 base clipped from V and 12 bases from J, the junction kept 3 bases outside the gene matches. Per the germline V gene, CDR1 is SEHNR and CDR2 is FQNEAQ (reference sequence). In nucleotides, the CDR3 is TGTGCCAGCAGCTTAGGGACTAGAGGGCAGTTCTTC. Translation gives CASSLGTRGQFF.

CDR3 DNA sequence: TGTGCCAGCTCACTTACCGGGACGGTGAACACTGAAGCTTTCTTT. Amino acid sequence: CASSLTGTVNTEAFF. This chain uses TRBV18 with TRBJ1-1; maybe TRBD1 (5 bases). Germline V gene lookup returns CDR1 KGHSH and CDR2 LQKENI. Trimming shortened V by 4 bases and J by 0 bases, and 12 bases separated the two germline ends. The CDR3 runs to 15 residues.